The rows below give T cell receptor beta chains drawn from one sample of a study of radiotherapy plus CTLA-4 blockade in lung cancer. Here immunoSEQ multiplex PCR was the method, and the copy in TCRdb shows in-frame clones only, minus some. The sample has roughly 80,000 clones; under 80% are singletons. The sequences come from peripheral blood, collected from a patient treated with radiotherapy plus ipilimumab. The receptors here all came from a human donor with non-small cell lung cancer who had a partial response to radiotherapy plus ipilimumab. Some clones in this sample may be carry-over from other donors' samples. CDR3s include the opening cysteine and the closing phenylalanine or tryptophan. D genes are given only for firm matches. Clone size is given for some rows only: seen once, a few or many times, or a class if the clone is expanded.

clone size: -; J gene: TRBJ1-6; V gene: TRBV15; D gene: -; CDR3 protein: CATSREMGSTNSPLHF; CDR3 DNA: TGTGCCACCAGCAGGGAGATGGGGAGCACTAATTCACCCCTCCACTTT
clone size: once; J gene: TRBJ2-5; V gene: TRBV14; D gene: TRBD2; CDR3 protein: CASSQARGLAGEETQYF; CDR3 DNA: TGTGCCAGCAGCCAAGCCCGAGGACTAGCGGGGGAAGAGACCCAGTACTTC
clone size: once; J gene: TRBJ2-1; V gene: TRBV7-9; D gene: TRBD2; CDR3 protein: CASSLVGGSHNEQFF; CDR3 DNA: TGTGCCAGCAGCTTAGTGGGAGGGTCGCACAATGAGCAGTTCTTC
clone size: few; J gene: TRBJ1-4; V gene: TRBV7-9; D gene: -; CDR3 protein: CASSTGPANEKLFF; CDR3 DNA: TGTGCCAGCAGCACAGGGCCGGCTAATGAAAAACTGTTTTTT
clone size: once; J gene: TRBJ1-6; V gene: TRBV7-2; D gene: TRBD1; CDR3 protein: CASSSRTGRRNSPLHF; CDR3 DNA: TGTGCCAGCAGCTCGCGGACAGGCCGCCGGAATTCACCCCTCCACTTT
clone size: -; J gene: TRBJ1-4; V gene: TRBV19; D gene: -; CDR3 protein: CASSHRATNEKLFF; CDR3 DNA: TGTGCCAGTAGTCACAGGGCAACTAATGAAAAACTGTTTTTT
clone size: -; J gene: TRBJ2-5; V gene: TRBV2; D gene: -; CDR3 protein: CASRYTIQETQYF; CDR3 DNA: TGTGCCAGCAGGTACACTATTCAAGAGACCCAGTACTTC
clone size: -; J gene: TRBJ2-7; V gene: TRBV28; D gene: TRBD2; CDR3 protein: CASRRRTSGRSVTYEQYF; CDR3 DNA: TGTGCCAGCAGAAGACGGACTAGCGGGAGGTCCGTTACCTACGAGCAGTACTTC
clone size: -; J gene: TRBJ2-5; V gene: TRBV7-8; D gene: TRBD1; CDR3 protein: CASSMIRPTQGARETQYF; CDR3 DNA: TGTGCCAGCAGCATGATACGACCGACACAGGGGGCGCGAGAGACCCAGTACTTC
clone size: -; J gene: TRBJ2-5; V gene: TRBV19; D gene: TRBD2; CDR3 protein: CASSVLAGGFEETQYF; CDR3 DNA: TGTGCCAGTAGCGTCCTAGCGGGGGGGTTCGAGGAGACCCAGTACTTC
clone size: -; J gene: TRBJ2-5; V gene: TRBV29-1; D gene: TRBD2; CDR3 protein: CSVGGGPQETQYF; CDR3 DNA: TGCAGCGTTGGCGGGGGGCCCCAAGAGACCCAGTACTTC
clone size: -; J gene: TRBJ1-5; V gene: TRBV9; D gene: TRBD1; CDR3 protein: CASSADRARQPQHF; CDR3 DNA: TGTGCCAGCAGCGCGGACAGGGCCCGGCAGCCCCAGCATTTT
clone size: -; J gene: TRBJ2-3; V gene: TRBV7-3; D gene: -; CDR3 protein: CASSSRQGDTDTQYF; CDR3 DNA: TGTGCCAGCAGCTCCCGGCAGGGCGACACAGATACGCAGTATTTT
clone size: once; J gene: TRBJ2-3; V gene: TRBV4-1; D gene: TRBD2; CDR3 protein: CASSPGAGRGASTDTQYF; CDR3 DNA: TGCGCCAGCAGCCCCGGGGCGGGGCGGGGGGCTAGCACAGATACGCAGTATTTT
clone size: once; J gene: TRBJ1-6; V gene: TRBV9; D gene: -; CDR3 protein: CASSVNLQGNSPLHF; CDR3 DNA: TGTGCCAGCAGCGTGAATCTCCAGGGGAATTCACCCCTCCACTTT
clone size: -; J gene: TRBJ1-1; V gene: TRBV5-1; D gene: TRBD1; CDR3 protein: CASSPTGQGPTEAFF; CDR3 DNA: TGCGCCAGCAGCCCGACGGGACAGGGACCCACTGAAGCTTTCTTT
clone size: -; J gene: TRBJ1-2; V gene: TRBV5-8; D gene: -; CDR3 protein: CASSLTGFYGYTF; CDR3 DNA: TGTGCCAGCAGCTTGACAGGGTTCTATGGCTACACCTTC
clone size: once; J gene: TRBJ1-4; V gene: TRBV11-3; D gene: -; CDR3 protein: CASSPGFDEKLFF; CDR3 DNA: TGTGCCAGCAGCCCGGGATTCGATGAAAAACTGTTTTTT
clone size: -; J gene: TRBJ1-3; V gene: TRBV7-2; D gene: -; CDR3 protein: CASSLRRGDTIYF; CDR3 DNA: TGTGCCAGCAGCTTACGCAGGGGCGACACCATATATTTT
clone size: -; J gene: TRBJ2-3; V gene: TRBV6-6; D gene: TRBD1; CDR3 protein: CASSGQGDTQYF; CDR3 DNA: TGTGCCAGCAGTGGACAGGGCGATACGCAGTATTTT
clone size: -; J gene: TRBJ2-1; V gene: TRBV6-5; D gene: TRBD2; CDR3 protein: CASSYGGGGVNEQFF; CDR3 DNA: TGTGCCAGCAGTTACGGTGGCGGGGGTGTCAATGAGCAGTTCTTC
clone size: few; J gene: TRBJ2-1; V gene: TRBV30; D gene: -; CDR3 protein: CAWVGHPTYNEQFF; CDR3 DNA: TGTGCCTGGGTGGGACATCCAACTTACAATGAGCAGTTCTTC
clone size: -; J gene: TRBJ2-3; V gene: TRBV2; D gene: TRBD1; CDR3 protein: CASRPRQGADTQYF; CDR3 DNA: TGTGCCAGCAGACCGAGACAGGGGGCAGATACGCAGTATTTT
clone size: few; J gene: TRBJ1-5; V gene: TRBV10-2; D gene: -; CDR3 protein: CASSLAGGNQPQHF; CDR3 DNA: TGCGCCAGCAGTTTGGCAGGGGGCAATCAGCCCCAGCATTTT
clone size: -; J gene: TRBJ1-1; V gene: TRBV5-4; D gene: TRBD1; CDR3 protein: CASSLGGGTTGGPRGAEAFF; CDR3 DNA: TGTGCCAGCAGCTTGGGGGGGGGTACGACAGGGGGCCCCCGGGGAGCTGAAGCTTTCTTT
clone size: few; J gene: TRBJ2-2; V gene: TRBV4-3; D gene: TRBD2; CDR3 protein: CASSQVLASGGRNTGELFF; CDR3 DNA: TGCGCCAGCAGCCAAGTCCTCGCTAGCGGGGGCCGGAACACCGGGGAGCTGTTTTTT
clone size: few; J gene: TRBJ2-6; V gene: TRBV5-1; D gene: -; CDR3 protein: CASSTASGANVLTF; CDR3 DNA: TGCGCCAGCAGCACAGCCTCTGGGGCCAACGTCCTGACTTTC
clone size: -; J gene: TRBJ1-5; V gene: TRBV11-3; D gene: TRBD1; CDR3 protein: CASSRRQGSNQPQHF; CDR3 DNA: TGTGCCAGCAGCCGACGACAGGGTAGCAATCAGCCCCAGCATTTT
clone size: -; J gene: TRBJ2-7; V gene: TRBV21-1; D gene: -; CDR3 protein: CARQLQRANEQYF; CDR3 DNA: TGTGCCAGACAGCTTCAGCGGGCTAACGAGCAGTACTTC
clone size: -; J gene: TRBJ1-5; V gene: TRBV10-2; D gene: TRBD1; CDR3 protein: CASSDRDRGQPQHF; CDR3 DNA: TGCGCCAGCAGTGACCGGGACAGGGGTCAGCCCCAGCATTTT
clone size: -; J gene: TRBJ2-7; V gene: TRBV7-6; D gene: TRBD1; CDR3 protein: CASSLIGTGVEQYF; CDR3 DNA: TGTGCCAGCAGTTTAATAGGGACAGGGGTCGAGCAGTACTTC
clone size: -; J gene: TRBJ2-1; V gene: TRBV18; D gene: TRBD2; CDR3 protein: CASSERPGLANNEQFF; CDR3 DNA: TGTGCCAGCTCAGAAAGACCCGGACTAGCCAACAATGAGCAGTTCTTC
clone size: -; J gene: TRBJ2-3; V gene: TRBV6-5; D gene: TRBD1; CDR3 protein: CASRRTGGRTDTQYF; CDR3 DNA: TGTGCCAGCAGACGTACAGGGGGTCGCACAGATACGCAGTATTTT
clone size: -; J gene: TRBJ2-2; V gene: TRBV28; D gene: TRBD2; CDR3 protein: CASGTSGRGTGELFF; CDR3 DNA: TGTGCCAGTGGGACTAGCGGGAGAGGCACCGGGGAGCTGTTTTTT
clone size: -; J gene: TRBJ2-5; V gene: TRBV18; D gene: -; CDR3 protein: CASSQGFQETQYF; CDR3 DNA: TGTGCCAGCTCACAGGGGTTTCAAGAGACCCAGTACTTC
clone size: -; J gene: TRBJ1-1; V gene: TRBV18; D gene: TRBD1; CDR3 protein: CASSLSGGNTEAFF; CDR3 DNA: TGTGCCAGCTCACTCTCAGGGGGCAACACTGAAGCTTTCTTT
clone size: -; J gene: TRBJ1-6; V gene: TRBV11-3; D gene: -; CDR3 protein: CASKRGALNSPLHF; CDR3 DNA: TGTGCCAGCAAACGAGGAGCCTTAAATTCACCCCTCCACTTT
clone size: -; J gene: TRBJ2-1; V gene: TRBV9; D gene: TRBD2; CDR3 protein: CASSVSGRPHNEQFF; CDR3 DNA: TGTGCCAGCAGCGTTAGCGGGAGACCCCACAATGAGCAGTTCTTC
clone size: -; J gene: TRBJ2-1; V gene: TRBV7-8; D gene: TRBD2; CDR3 protein: CASSIFSGTSGEQFF; CDR3 DNA: TGTGCCAGCAGCATCTTCTCCGGGACTAGCGGTGAGCAGTTCTTC
clone size: -; J gene: TRBJ2-2; V gene: TRBV5-4; D gene: TRBD1; CDR3 protein: CASSFWQGVGPGELFF; CDR3 DNA: TGTGCCAGCAGCTTCTGGCAGGGGGTGGGTCCCGGGGAGCTGTTTTTT
clone size: -; J gene: TRBJ2-7; V gene: TRBV7-8; D gene: -; CDR3 protein: CASSLHSYEQYF; CDR3 DNA: TGTGCCAGCAGCTTACACAGCTACGAGCAGTACTTC
clone size: -; J gene: TRBJ2-1; V gene: TRBV5-6; D gene: -; CDR3 protein: CASSALVSGSYNEQFF; CDR3 DNA: TGTGCCAGCAGCGCACTTGTTAGCGGTTCCTACAATGAGCAGTTCTTC
clone size: -; J gene: TRBJ2-7; V gene: TRBV5-4; D gene: TRBD1; CDR3 protein: CASSLWFGDRTYEQYF; CDR3 DNA: TGTGCCAGCAGCTTGTGGTTCGGGGACAGGACCTACGAGCAGTACTTC
clone size: -; J gene: TRBJ2-6; V gene: TRBV7-3; D gene: TRBD2; CDR3 protein: CASSLSSQGGTGANVLTF; CDR3 DNA: TGTGCCAGCAGCTTAAGCTCGCAGGGAGGGACTGGGGCCAACGTCCTGACTTTC
clone size: -; J gene: TRBJ2-4; V gene: TRBV28; D gene: -; CDR3 protein: CASSLIQINIQYF; CDR3 DNA: TGTGCCAGCAGTTTAATACAGATAAACATTCAGTACTTC
clone size: -; J gene: TRBJ2-5; V gene: TRBV7-2; D gene: TRBD2; CDR3 protein: CASSLRLAGSETQYF; CDR3 DNA: TGTGCCAGCAGCTTAAGGCTAGCGGGGTCAGAGACCCAGTACTTC
clone size: once; J gene: TRBJ2-1; V gene: TRBV19; D gene: TRBD1; CDR3 protein: CASWAGTGPHNEQFF; CDR3 DNA: TGTGCCAGCTGGGCCGGGACAGGGCCACACAATGAGCAGTTCTTC
clone size: -; J gene: TRBJ1-1; V gene: TRBV7-8; D gene: -; CDR3 protein: CASSLDQGLNTEAFF; CDR3 DNA: TGTGCCAGCAGCTTAGACCAGGGATTGAACACTGAAGCTTTCTTT
clone size: -; J gene: TRBJ1-2; V gene: TRBV28; D gene: -; CDR3 protein: CASSTSGSREGYTF; CDR3 DNA: TGTGCCAGCAGTACGTCAGGCTCCCGAGAAGGCTACACCTTC
clone size: -; J gene: TRBJ2-2; V gene: TRBV5-5; D gene: -; CDR3 protein: CASSSQAGNTGELFF; CDR3 DNA: TGTGCCAGCAGCTCTCAAGCGGGGAACACCGGGGAGCTGTTTTTT
clone size: -; J gene: TRBJ2-7; V gene: TRBV5-4; D gene: TRBD1; CDR3 protein: CASSATGVNSYEQYF; CDR3 DNA: TGTGCCAGCAGCGCAACAGGGGTCAACTCCTACGAGCAGTACTTC
clone size: -; J gene: TRBJ2-2; V gene: TRBV5-1; D gene: -; CDR3 protein: CASSLQNLANTGELFF; CDR3 DNA: TGCGCCAGCAGCTTACAGAACCTCGCGAACACCGGGGAGCTGTTTTTT
clone size: -; J gene: TRBJ2-7; V gene: TRBV6-6; D gene: TRBD2; CDR3 protein: CASSTTTSGRTYEQYF; CDR3 DNA: TGTGCCAGCAGTACCACAACTAGCGGGAGGACCTACGAGCAGTACTTC